These 26 T cell receptor beta chains came from one sample sequenced in a study of memory CD4+ T cells and cytomegalovirus serostatus. Single viable CD3+CD4+CD8-CD45RO+ cells were sorted as the memory CD4+ T cells. Measured with immunoSEQ multiplex PCR; TCRdb has only the in-frame clones, and not every one. The table lists more than 35,000 clones, about 80% of them singletons, with approximately 5.3% in the top ten. Sample: memory CD4+ T cells from blood. The receptors here all came from an adult in good health and CMV-seropositive.

This sequence joins TRBV2 and TRBJ2-1, with D unresolved. The CDR3 sequence is 11 residues long. Germline V lookup: CDR1 SNHLY, CDR2 FYNNEI. V shed 7 bases and J shed 6 bases, with 7 bases lying between them. The CDR3 spells CASKVLNEQFF. Written as DNA, the CDR3 is TGTGCCAGCAAAGTCCTCAATGAGCAGTTCTTC.

In this sample, this clone turned up once. V gene TRBV7-6 combines with J gene TRBJ2-1; D is tentatively TRBD1 or TRBD2 (5 bases each). Germline lookup yields CDR1 SGHVS and CDR2 FNYEAQ. The CDR3 is made up of 15 amino acids. V was clipped by 3 bases and J by 5 bases, with 14 bases between them. The CDR3 bases are TGTGCCAGCAGCTTCCTAGGGACGCAAGACAATGAGCAGTTCTTC. Encoded protein: CASSFLGTQDNEQFF.

The chain links TRBV7-8 to TRBJ2-7, with TRBD1 identical over 7 bases. CDR3 length equals 14 residues. The germline gives CDR1 SGHVS, CDR2 FQNEAQ. V trimming: 5 bases; J trimming: 1 base; junction bases outside the gene matches: 5. The CDR3 DNA follows: TGTGCCAGCAGCCTGCAGGGGGAATCCTACGAGCAGTACTTC. Its translation is CASSLQGESYEQYF.

The chain has TRBV6-1 and TRBJ2-3; no clear D. Germline V gene data show CDR1 as MNHNS and CDR2 as SASEGT. V lost 3 bases and J lost 5, with 9 bases in between. The CDR3 contains 13 residues. In DNA form, the CDR3 reads TGTGCCAGCAGTGAGATGATCCGAGATACGCAGTATTTT. It codes for CASSEMIRDTQYF.

Regarding this clone: Within the sample, other DNA sequences also encode this same CDR3. The genes are TRBV5-1 and TRBJ1-4; no firm D call. Trimming shortened V by 0 bases and J by 0 bases, and 6 bases separated the two germline ends. Looked up from germline, CDR1 is SGHRS and CDR2 is YFSETQ. The CDR3 sequence is 15 residues long. The CDR3 region is CASSLEPTTNEKLFF. CDR3 in DNA: TGCGCCAGCAGCTTGGAGCCCACAACTAATGAAAAACTGTTTTTT.

Only a few counts were recorded for this clone. V gene TRBV10-3 combines with J gene TRBJ2-3; TRBD1 aligns across 7 bases. The CDR3 is made up of 11 amino acids. The V segment lost 6 bases and the J segment 6 bases; nucleotides outside the gene matches: 0. Looked up from germline, CDR1 is ENHRY and CDR2 is SYGVKD. CDR3 sequence reads: CAIRTGDTQYF. CDR3 in DNA: TGTGCCATCAGGACAGGGGATACGCAGTATTTT.

This clone was seen once. This chain connects TRBV15 to TRBJ2-7, with 10 bases matching TRBD1. CDR1 is LNHNV, CDR2 YYDKDF, per germline (reference sequence). V shed 4 bases and J 4 bases; nucleotides not matched to a gene: 4. This CDR3 contains 14 residues. The CDR3 DNA reads as TGTGCCACCAGCATTGGGACAGGGGATTACGAGCAGTACTTC. This gives the protein CATSIGTGDYEQYF.

The rearrangement joins TRBV4-3 to TRBJ2-7; TRBD2 is a possible D gene (5 bases). Trimming took 0 bases from V and 4 from J, leaving 10 bases between them. The germline CDR1 and CDR2 sequences are LGHNA and YSLEER. This CDR3 is 14 amino acids long. CDR3 DNA sequence: TGCGCCAGCAGCCAAGATCTTTGGAGGTACGAGCAGTACTTC. Its protein product is CASSQDLWRYEQYF.

This chain joins TRBV19 and TRBJ1-4; possibly TRBD1 for D (5 bases). The CDR3 runs to 15 residues. Germline CDR1 is LNHDA and CDR2 is SQIVND (reference sequence). V dropped 5 bases and J dropped 4 bases, with 14 bases sitting between them. The CDR3 DNA is TGTGCCAGTAGTTCCCCCCGGGGGAATAATGAAAAACTGTTTTTT. Translated, it gives CASSSPRGNNEKLFF.

This chain joins TRBV7-3 and TRBJ2-1; D gene ambiguous. V lost 3 bases and J lost 9, with 12 bases in between. The germline V gene encodes CDR1 SGHTA and CDR2 FQGTGA. CDR3 size: 13 residues. CDR3 sequence (DNA): TGTGCCAGCAGCTTTTCGGGTGGGGTTGAGCAGTTCTTC. Its protein product is CASSFSGGVEQFF.

The chain recombines TRBV9 with TRBJ2-2, with 10 bases aligning to TRBD2. CDR3 size: 19 residues. Germline V gene data show CDR1 as SGDLS and CDR2 as YYNGEE. With 3 bases clipped from V and 0 bases from J, the junction kept 11 bases outside the gene matches. This CDR3 reads CASSGEGSGGYANTGELFF. CDR3 sequence (DNA): TGTGCCAGCAGCGGCGAAGGTAGCGGGGGGTACGCGAACACCGGGGAGCTGTTTTTT.

In this sample, this clone turned up once. The chain combines TRBV5-1 with TRBJ1-1, with 11 nucleotides matching TRBD1. There are 14 residues in the CDR3. V was clipped by 4 bases and J by 7 bases; unmatched bases: 6. The germline CDR1 and CDR2 sequences are SGHRS and YFSETQ. CDR3 loop: CASSLGQGVGEAFF. The CDR3 coding sequence is TGCGCCAGCAGCCTGGGACAGGGGGTTGGTGAAGCTTTCTTT.

The V gene is TRBV27, the J gene TRBJ1-1, with 9 bases aligning to TRBD1. Per the germline V gene, CDR1 is MNHEY and CDR2 is SMNVEV (reference sequence). The CDR3 extends over 14 amino acids. Trimming at V came to 6 bases and at J to 4 bases, leaving 6 bases not matched to a gene. CDR3 in amino acids: CASRGQGWATEAFF. The CDR3 nucleotides read TGTGCCAGCAGGGGACAGGGATGGGCCACTGAAGCTTTCTTT.

The chain carries TRBV9 and TRBJ1-2; no clear D. The CDR3 length is 15 residues. The germline CDR1 and CDR2 sequences are SGDLS and YYNGEE. V was pared by 4 bases and J by 7 bases, with 20 bases between. The CDR3 DNA is TGTGCCAGCAGCCCATCCCTCGACATATTTGGTGGCTACACCTTC. This encodes CASSPSLDIFGGYTF. Full variable domain (rest looked up from reference TRBV9 and TRBJ1-2): DSGVTQTPKHLITATGQRVTLRCSPRSGDLSVYWYQQSLDQGLQFLIQYYNGEERAKGNILERFSAQQFPDLHSELNLSSLELGDSALYFCASSPSLDIFGGYTFGSGTRLTVV.

The genes are TRBV2 and TRBJ1-3, with TRBD1 as a possible D gene (5 bases). In germline, CDR1 is SNHLY, CDR2 FYNNEI. Trimming removed 6 bases at V and 4 bases at J, with 16 bases between. This CDR3 region has 15 residues. The CDR3 protein is CASSRGKGPGNTIYF. The CDR3 DNA is TGTGCCAGCAGCCGGGGTAAGGGGCCCGGAAACACCATATATTTT.

The chain employs TRBV21-1 and TRBJ2-4. TRBV21-1 constitutes a pseudogene. CDR3 length equals 15 residues. The CDR3 DNA reads as TGTGCCAGCAGCAAAGAGTCGCCAGCCAAAAACATTCAGTACTTC. Its translation: CASSKESPAKNIQYF.

V and J are TRBV7-6 and TRBJ2-2; D is possibly TRBD2 (5 bases). Germline V gene sequence: CDR1 SGHVS, CDR2 FNYEAQ. Trimming took 2 bases from V and 5 from J, leaving 12 bases between them. This CDR3 region has 15 residues. The CDR3, as DNA: TGTGCCAGCAGCTTAAATTTAGGCGGGACCGGGGAGCTGTTTTTT. Residues: CASSLNLGGTGELFF.

This clone was found once. The chain joins TRBV28 to TRBJ1-5; 8 bases match TRBD1. CDR1 and CDR2 from the germline V gene are MDHEN and SYDVKM. V dropped 4 bases and J dropped 2; count of bases not matched to a gene: 10. CDR3 length: 17 amino acids. The CDR3 sequence: CASSSVRGLNGNQPQHF. The CDR3 nucleotides read TGTGCCAGCAGTTCGGTCAGGGGGCTTAACGGCAATCAGCCCCAGCATTTT.

The chain couples TRBV9 to TRBJ2-3, with 7 bases that match TRBD2. The CDR3 is made up of 15 amino acids. After removal of 4 bases from V and 0 bases from J, the junction contained 5 bases not matched to a gene. The germline CDR1 and CDR2 sequences are SGDLS and YYNGEE. CDR3 nucleotide sequence: TGTGCCAGCAGCCCCCGGGGGGTTAGCACAGATACGCAGTATTTT. Translating it yields CASSPRGVSTDTQYF. The full variable domain, in which reference TRBV9 and TRBJ2-3 provide the parts outside the CDR3, is DSGVTQTPKHLITATGQRVTLRCSPRSGDLSVYWYQQSLDQGLQFLIQYYNGEERAKGNILERFSAQQFPDLHSELNLSSLELGDSALYFCASSPRGVSTDTQYFGPGTRLTVL.

V and J are TRBV11-2 and TRBJ2-7; a weak D match, TRBD1 (6 bases). Looked up from germline, CDR1 is SGHAT and CDR2 is FQNNGV. CDR3 length: 16 residues. Trimming shortened V by 5 bases and J by 0 bases, and 17 bases separated the two germline ends. The CDR3 is CASSPTRGSGSYEQYF. CDR3 coding DNA: TGTGCCAGCAGCCCTACCAGGGGATCAGGCTCCTACGAGCAGTACTTC.

This chain connects TRBV28 to TRBJ1-1; D remains ambiguous. This CDR3 has 11 amino acids. V was shortened by 4 bases and J by 5 bases, with 5 bases between the two germline ends. CDR1 MDHEN and CDR2 SYDVKM come from the germline V gene. The CDR3 nucleotides are TGTGCCAGCAGTTGGTCTACTGAAGCTTTCTTT. It yields the protein CASSWSTEAFF.

J is TRBJ1-6 and V is TRBV25-1, with D perhaps matching TRBD1 (5 bases). The germline gives CDR1 MGHDK, CDR2 SYGVNS. V shed 1 base and J shed 10 bases, with 11 bases lying between them. The CDR3 loop spans 14 amino acids. CDR3 sequence reads: CASSESGWHSPLHF. In DNA, the CDR3 is TGTGCCAGCAGTGAATCAGGGTGGCACTCACCCCTCCACTTT.

The rearrangement uses TRBV5-5 and TRBJ1-2; 11 bases are shared with TRBD1. Trimming cost V 4 bases and J 5 bases; bases outside gene matches: 10. Germline CDR1 reads SGHKS; CDR2 reads YYEKEE (reference sequence). This CDR3 contains 16 residues. The CDR3 sequence: CASSKDGTGGFYGYTF. CDR3 coding DNA: TGTGCCAGCAGCAAAGACGGGACAGGGGGTTTTTATGGCTACACCTTC.

This sequence joins TRBV18 and TRBJ1-4; 9 bases match TRBD1. CDR1 is KGHSH, CDR2 LQKENI, per germline. This CDR3 has 17 amino acids. V lost 3 bases and J lost 0; bases outside the gene matches: 5. CDR3: CASSPRQGVTTNEKLFF. CDR3 DNA sequence: TGTGCCAGCTCACCGAGACAGGGGGTAACAACTAATGAAAAACTGTTTTTT.

The chain uses TRBV6-5 and TRBJ2-5, with D maybe TRBD1 (5 bases). Near its end, the DNA agrees better with TRBJ2-7, so the J call may be wrong. The CDR3 loop spans 15 amino acids. The V gene's germline CDR1 is MNHEY and CDR2 SVGAGI. The CDR3 is CASSAGHSRYYEQYF. The CDR3 DNA reads TGTGCCAGCAGCGCTGGACACAGCCGATACTACGAGCAGTACTTC.

This clone qualifies as medium-sized (0.01 to 0.1%). The rearrangement joins TRBV7-8 to TRBJ2-1; D is possibly TRBD1 (6 bases). Germline V lookup: CDR1 SGHVS, CDR2 FQNEAQ. V was pared by 3 bases and J by 6 bases, with 15 bases between. The CDR3 covers 15 residues. CDR3 protein: CASSLWTAVSNEQFF. The DNA for the CDR3 is TGTGCCAGCAGCTTGTGGACAGCTGTTTCCAATGAGCAGTTCTTC.